What follows describes a single TCR beta chain. How the authors handled the data: Nucleated cell counts were estimated from reference gene primer amplification. Sequenced by immunoSEQ multiplex PCR; TCRdb stores in-frame clones only, minus some. For V, J and clone size, that table is used; D and trimming come from the DNA. Of around 220,000 clones in the sample, approximately 80% were seen once. Per germline, CDR1 SGHKS and CDR2 YYEKEE (reference sequence). The CDR3 is 15 residues long. V gave up 0 bases and J gave up 3 bases; unmatched junction bases: 2. Enrollment of patients from Seattle took place during active infection, with longitudinal follow-up. This entry is derived from a study of blood T cell repertoires in COVID-19. Study context: The origin of the acute and convalescent COVID-19 samples was the United States, Italy and Spain.

This rearrangement joins TRBV5-5 to TRBJ2-7, with 11 positions matching TRBD1. The source of this sequence is a woman older than 75 with COVID-19, enrolled during active disease. Specimen: peripheral blood. This chain's CDR3 is CASSLAGTGGYEQYF. The CDR3 coding sequence is TGTGCCAGCAGCTTGGCCGGGACAGGGGGCTACGAGCAGTACTTC.